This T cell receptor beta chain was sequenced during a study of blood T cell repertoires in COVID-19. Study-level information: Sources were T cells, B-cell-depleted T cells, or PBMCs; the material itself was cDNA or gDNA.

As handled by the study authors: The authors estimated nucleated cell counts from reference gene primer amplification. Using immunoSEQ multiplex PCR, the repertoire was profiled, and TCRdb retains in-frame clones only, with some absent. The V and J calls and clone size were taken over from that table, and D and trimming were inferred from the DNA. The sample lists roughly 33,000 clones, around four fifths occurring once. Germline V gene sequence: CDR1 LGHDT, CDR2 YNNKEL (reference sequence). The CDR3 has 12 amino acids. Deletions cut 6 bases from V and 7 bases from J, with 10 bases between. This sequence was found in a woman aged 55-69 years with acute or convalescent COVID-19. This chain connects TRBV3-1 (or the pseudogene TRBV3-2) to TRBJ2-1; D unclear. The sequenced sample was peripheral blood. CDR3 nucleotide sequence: TGTGCCAGCAGGACTTACGGAAATGAGCAGTTCTTC. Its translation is CASRTYGNEQFF.